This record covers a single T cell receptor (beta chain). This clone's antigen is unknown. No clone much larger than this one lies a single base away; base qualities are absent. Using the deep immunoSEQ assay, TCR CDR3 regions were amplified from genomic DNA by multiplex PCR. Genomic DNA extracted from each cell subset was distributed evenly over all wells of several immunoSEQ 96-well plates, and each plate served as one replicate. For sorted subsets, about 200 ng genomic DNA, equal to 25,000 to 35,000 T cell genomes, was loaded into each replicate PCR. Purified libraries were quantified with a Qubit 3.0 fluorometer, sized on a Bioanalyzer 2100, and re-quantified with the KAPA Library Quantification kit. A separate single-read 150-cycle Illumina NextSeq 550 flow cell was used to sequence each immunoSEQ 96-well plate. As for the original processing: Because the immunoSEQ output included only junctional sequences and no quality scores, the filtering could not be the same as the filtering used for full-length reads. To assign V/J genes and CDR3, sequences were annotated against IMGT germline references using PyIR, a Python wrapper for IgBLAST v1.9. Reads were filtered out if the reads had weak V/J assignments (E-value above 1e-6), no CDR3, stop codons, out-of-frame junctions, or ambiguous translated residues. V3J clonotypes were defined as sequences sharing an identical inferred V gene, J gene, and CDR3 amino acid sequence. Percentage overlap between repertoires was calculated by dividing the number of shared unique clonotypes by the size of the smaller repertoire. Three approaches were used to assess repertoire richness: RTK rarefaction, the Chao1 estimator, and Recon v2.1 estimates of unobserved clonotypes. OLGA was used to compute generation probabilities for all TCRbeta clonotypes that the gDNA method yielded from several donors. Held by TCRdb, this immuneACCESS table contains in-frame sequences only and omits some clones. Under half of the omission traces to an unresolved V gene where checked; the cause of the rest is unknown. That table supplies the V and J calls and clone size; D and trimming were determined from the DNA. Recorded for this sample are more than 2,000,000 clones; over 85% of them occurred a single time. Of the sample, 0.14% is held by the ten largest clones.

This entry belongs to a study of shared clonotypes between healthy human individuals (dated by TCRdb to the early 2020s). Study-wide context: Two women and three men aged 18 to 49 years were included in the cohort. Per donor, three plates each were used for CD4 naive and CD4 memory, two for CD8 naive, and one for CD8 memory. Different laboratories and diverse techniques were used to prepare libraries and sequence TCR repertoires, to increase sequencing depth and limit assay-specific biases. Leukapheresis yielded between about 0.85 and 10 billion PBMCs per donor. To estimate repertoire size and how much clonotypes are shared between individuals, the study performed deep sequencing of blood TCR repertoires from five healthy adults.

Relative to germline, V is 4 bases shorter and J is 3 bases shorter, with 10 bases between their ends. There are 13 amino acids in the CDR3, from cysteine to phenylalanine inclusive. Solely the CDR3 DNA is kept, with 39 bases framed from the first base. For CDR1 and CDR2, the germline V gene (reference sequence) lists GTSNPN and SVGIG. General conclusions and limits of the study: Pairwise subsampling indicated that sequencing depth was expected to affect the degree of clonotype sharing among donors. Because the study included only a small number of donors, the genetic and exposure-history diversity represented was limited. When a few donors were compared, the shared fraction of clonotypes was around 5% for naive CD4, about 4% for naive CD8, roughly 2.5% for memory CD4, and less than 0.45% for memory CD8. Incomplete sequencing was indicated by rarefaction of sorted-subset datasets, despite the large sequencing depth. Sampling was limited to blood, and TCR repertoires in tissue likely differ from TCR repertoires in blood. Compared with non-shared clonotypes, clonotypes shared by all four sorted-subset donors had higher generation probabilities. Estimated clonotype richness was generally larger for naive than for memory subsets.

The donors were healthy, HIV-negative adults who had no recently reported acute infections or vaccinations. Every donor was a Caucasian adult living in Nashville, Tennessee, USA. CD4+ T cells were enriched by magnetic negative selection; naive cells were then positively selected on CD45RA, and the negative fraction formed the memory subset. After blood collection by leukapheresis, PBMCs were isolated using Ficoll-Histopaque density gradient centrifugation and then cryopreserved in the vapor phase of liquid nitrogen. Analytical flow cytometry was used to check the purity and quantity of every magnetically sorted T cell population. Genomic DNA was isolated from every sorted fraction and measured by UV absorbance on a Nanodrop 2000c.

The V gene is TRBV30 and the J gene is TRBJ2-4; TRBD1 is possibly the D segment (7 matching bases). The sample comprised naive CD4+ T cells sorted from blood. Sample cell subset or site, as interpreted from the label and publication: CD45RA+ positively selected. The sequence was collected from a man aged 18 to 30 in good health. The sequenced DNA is TGTGCCTGGACTCAGGGGGGCAAAAACATTCAGTACTTC. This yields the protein CAWTQGGKNIQYF.